The rows below give T cell receptor beta chains drawn from one sample of a study of blood T cells in healthy people across ages. TCRdb reprocessed the 5' RACE reads with MiXCR, giving one entry per CDR3 protein. The repertoire has 1.5 million to 2 million distinct CDR3 sequences, 34% of them found once; the top ten carry approximately 10%. The sequenced sample consisted of blood. The receptors shown here come from a woman aged 25-40 years in good health. The CDR3 runs from the conserved cysteine through the conserved F or W. A D gene is named only where the DNA matches it firmly. Where a row states a size, it is once, few, many or the class of an expanded clone; other rows omit it.

.,TRBJ2-1,TRBV11-3,.,TGTGCCAGCAGTTCTCGGGAGCGCTCCTACAATGAGCAGTTCTTC,CASSSRERSYNEQFF
.,TRBJ2-7,TRBV6-2/TRBV6-3,.,TGTGCCAGCAGTTACCCCCCGAGCAGCGCTACCTACGAGCAGTACTTC,CASSYPPSSATYEQYF
.,TRBJ2-7,TRBV7-8,.,TGTGCCAGCAGCTGGCTAGGCCGGGACGCATACGAGCAGTACTTC,CASSWLGRDAYEQYF
.,TRBJ2-3,TRBV28,TRBD2,TGTGCCAGCGCCCGAGCGGGAGGGGGGAGCACAGATACGCAGTATTTT,CASARAGGGSTDTQYF
many,TRBJ1-2,TRBV2,.,TGTGCCACCCGAGGCCAGGGCGGGGACGGCTACACCTTC,CATRGQGGDGYTF
few,TRBJ2-1,TRBV12-3/TRBV12-4,TRBD1,TGTGCCAGCACTATGACCTATGGGACAGGGGATAATGAGCAGTTCTTC,CASTMTYGTGDNEQFF
.,TRBJ1-4,TRBV7-9,.,TGTGCCAGCAGCTTAGCAACAGGCTCCACAGGGGAAAAACTGTTTTTT,CASSLATGSTGEKLFF
.,TRBJ2-1,TRBV12-3/TRBV12-4,.,TGTGCCAGCAGTTTGCGGGACTCCAATGAGCAGTTCTTC,CASSLRDSNEQFF
.,TRBJ2-5,TRBV4-2,.,TGTACCAGCAGCCAAAATTACAAGCAGTACTTC,CTSSQNYKQYF
once,TRBJ2-5,TRBV6-6,.,TGTGCCAGCAGTGCAATAAAGGTGGGGGGTATCGAGACCCAGTACTTC,CASSAIKVGGIETQYF
.,TRBJ2-5,TRBV7-9,.,TGTGCCAGCCGCGCGAGAGGGCAAGAGACCCAGTACTTC,CASRARGQETQYF
.,TRBJ1-4,TRBV3-1,TRBD1,TGTGCCAGCAGCCAAGACAGGGGGCATACTAATGAAAAACTGTTTTTT,CASSQDRGHTNEKLFF
many,TRBJ2-7,TRBV5-1,.,TGTGCCAGCAGCTTAGGGGGCGGGGGGAGCTCCTACGAGCAGTACTTC,CASSLGGGGSSYEQYF
few,TRBJ2-7,TRBV27,.,TGTGCCAGCAGTAAACTGGGTGGCGGACACTACGAGCAGTACTTC,CASSKLGGGHYEQYF
few,TRBJ1-5,TRBV4-1,TRBD1,TGCGCCAGCAGCCACCCGGGACAGGGCGGCAATCAGCCCCAGCATTTT,CASSHPGQGGNQPQHF
few,TRBJ2-2,TRBV5-1,.,TGCGCCAGCGGGCCGGGCCAAAACACCGGGGAGCTGTTTTTT,CASGPGQNTGELFF
.,TRBJ2-1,TRBV27,TRBD2,TGTGCCAGCATTGGACTAGCGGGAGGGGCTATTTACAATGAGCAGTTCTTC,CASIGLAGGAIYNEQFF
few,TRBJ2-1,TRBV6-6,.,TGTGCCAGCAGTCTACCTCAGCTGAAACAAATGGGGAATGAGCAGTTCTTC,CASSLPQLKQMGNEQFF
.,TRBJ1-6,TRBV7-8,TRBD1,TGTGCCAGCAGCACCTCGGGACAGAGTAATTCACCCCTCCACTTT,CASSTSGQSNSPLHF
few,TRBJ2-7,TRBV25-1,TRBD2,TGTGCCAGCAGTGAATATTCGGGACTAGCGGGCCCTGCCTCCTACGAGCAGTACTTC,CASSEYSGLAGPASYEQYF
.,TRBJ2-5,TRBV5-1,TRBD1,TGCGCCAGCAGCTTTCAGACGGGACAGCAAGAGACCCTGTACTTC,CASSFQTGQQETLYF
few,TRBJ2-7,TRBV20-1,.,TGCAGTGCTATCCCCGGACAGAGCTCCTACGAGCAGTACTTC,CSAIPGQSSYEQYF
.,TRBJ1-4,TRBV5-6,.,TGTGCCAGCAGCTATAGACAGACCCCTAATGAAAAACTGTTTTTT,CASSYRQTPNEKLFF
many,TRBJ2-3,TRBV11-2,.,TGTGCCAGCAGCTCTGGACTACGCACAGATACGCAGTATTTT,CASSSGLRTDTQYF
.,TRBJ2-3,TRBV5-1,.,TGCGCCAGCAGCCTCGGGGATAAAGGGTCAGGAGATACGCAGTATTTT,CASSLGDKGSGDTQYF